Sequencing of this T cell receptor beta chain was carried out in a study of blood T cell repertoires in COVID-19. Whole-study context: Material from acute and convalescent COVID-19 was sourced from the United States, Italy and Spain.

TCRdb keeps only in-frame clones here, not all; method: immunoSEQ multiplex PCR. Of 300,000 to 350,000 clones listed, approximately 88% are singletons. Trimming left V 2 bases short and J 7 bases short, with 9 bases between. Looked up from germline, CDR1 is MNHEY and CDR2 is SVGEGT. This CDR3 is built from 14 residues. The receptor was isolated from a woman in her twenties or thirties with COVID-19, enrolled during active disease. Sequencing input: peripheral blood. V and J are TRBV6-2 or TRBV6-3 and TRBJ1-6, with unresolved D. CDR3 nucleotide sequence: TGTGCCAGCAGTTACGGGCAGAAGAATTCACCCCTCCACTTT. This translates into CASSYGQKNSPLHF.